One sample yielded the 3 T cell receptor beta chains listed below, sequenced in a study of T cell responses to AZD1222 COVID-19 vaccine. Here immunoSEQ multiplex PCR was the method, and the copy in TCRdb shows in-frame clones only, minus some. In the table there are about 140,000 clones, about nine tenths of which are singletons. The sample consisted of peripheral blood, taken on day 0 of AZD1222 vaccination. Receptor source: an adult in good health.

This chain uses TRBV18 with TRBJ1-1, with 11 bases aligning to TRBD1. J gave up 4 bases and V 6 bases, and 1 base lay outside the gene matches. Germline V CDR1 and CDR2: KGHSH, LQKENI. The CDR3 loop spans 13 amino acids. CDR3 bases: TGTGCCAGCTCCGGACAGGGGGCCACTGAAGCTTTCTTT. Protein product: CASSGQGATEAFF.

Only one count was recorded for this clone. The V call is TRBV28, the J call TRBJ2-7; D may be TRBD2 (6 bases). Trimming removed 5 bases at V and 2 bases at J, with 13 bases between. Germline CDR1 and CDR2: MDHEN and SYDVKM. The CDR3 loop spans 14 amino acids. This CDR3 is CASSVRGSTYEQYF. CDR3 coding DNA: TGTGCCAGCAGTGTCCGGGGGTCGACCTACGAGCAGTACTTC.

The chain has TRBV2 and TRBJ2-3; 13 bases are a match to TRBD2. The V gene end was trimmed by 2 bases and the J gene end by 2 bases; junction bases not matched to a gene: 7. The germline CDR1 and CDR2 sequences are SNHLY and FYNNEI. The CDR3 contains 18 residues. DNA of the CDR3: TGTGCCAGCAGTGAATGGCGGACTAGCGGGGGACCCACAGATACGCAGTATTTT. It specifies CASSEWRTSGGPTDTQYF.